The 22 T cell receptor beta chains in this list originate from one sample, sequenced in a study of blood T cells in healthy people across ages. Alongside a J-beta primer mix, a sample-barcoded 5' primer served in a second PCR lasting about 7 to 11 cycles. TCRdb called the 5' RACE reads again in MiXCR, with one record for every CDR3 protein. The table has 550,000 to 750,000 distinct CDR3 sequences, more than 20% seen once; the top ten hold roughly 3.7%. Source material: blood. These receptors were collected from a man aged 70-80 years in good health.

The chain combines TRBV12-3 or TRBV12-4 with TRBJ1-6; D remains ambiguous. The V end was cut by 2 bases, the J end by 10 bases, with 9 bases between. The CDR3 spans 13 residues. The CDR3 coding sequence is TGTGCCAGCAGTTTAAACCTGGGATCACCCCTCCACTTT. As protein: CASSLNLGSPLHF.

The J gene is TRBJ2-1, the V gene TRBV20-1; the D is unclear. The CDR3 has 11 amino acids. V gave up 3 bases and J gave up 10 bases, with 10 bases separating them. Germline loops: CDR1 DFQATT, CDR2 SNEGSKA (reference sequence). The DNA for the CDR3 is TGCAGTGCTAGTCAAGGCCGGGAGCAGTTCTTC. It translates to CSASQGREQFF.

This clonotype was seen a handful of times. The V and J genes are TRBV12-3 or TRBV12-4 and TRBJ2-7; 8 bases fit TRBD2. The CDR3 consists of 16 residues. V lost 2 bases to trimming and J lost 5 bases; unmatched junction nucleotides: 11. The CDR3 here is CASSLIGLASVDEQYF. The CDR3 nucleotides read TGTGCCAGCAGTTTAATAGGACTAGCATCGGTGGACGAGCAGTACTTC.

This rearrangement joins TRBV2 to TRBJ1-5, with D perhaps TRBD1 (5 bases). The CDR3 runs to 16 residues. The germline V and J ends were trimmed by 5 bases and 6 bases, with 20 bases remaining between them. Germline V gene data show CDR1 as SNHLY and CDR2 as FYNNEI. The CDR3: CASSSLGTTGTQPQHF. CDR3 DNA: TGTGCCAGCAGTTCTTTAGGGACCACCGGGACTCAGCCCCAGCATTTT.

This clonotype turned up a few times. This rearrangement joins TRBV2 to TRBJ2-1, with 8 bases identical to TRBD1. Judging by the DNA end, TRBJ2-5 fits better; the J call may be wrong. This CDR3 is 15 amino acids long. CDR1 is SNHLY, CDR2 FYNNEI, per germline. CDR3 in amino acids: CASSGWTGTSETQYF. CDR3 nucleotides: TGTGCCAGCAGTGGGTGGACAGGGACCTCGGAGACCCAGTACTTC.

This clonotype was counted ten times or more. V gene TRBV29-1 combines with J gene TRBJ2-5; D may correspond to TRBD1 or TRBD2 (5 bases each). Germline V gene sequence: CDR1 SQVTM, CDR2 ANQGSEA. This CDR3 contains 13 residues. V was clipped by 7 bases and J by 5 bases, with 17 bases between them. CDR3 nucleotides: TGCAGCGCCAAAAGGGGAGTAGGGGAGACCCAGTACTTC. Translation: CSAKRGVGETQYF.

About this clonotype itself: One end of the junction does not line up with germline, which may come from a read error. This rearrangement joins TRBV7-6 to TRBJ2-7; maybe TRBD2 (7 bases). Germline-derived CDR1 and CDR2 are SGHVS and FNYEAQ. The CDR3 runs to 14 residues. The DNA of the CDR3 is TGTGCCAGCACCAAAGAAGGGGGACTATACGAGCAGTACTTT. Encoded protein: CASTKEGGLYEQYF.

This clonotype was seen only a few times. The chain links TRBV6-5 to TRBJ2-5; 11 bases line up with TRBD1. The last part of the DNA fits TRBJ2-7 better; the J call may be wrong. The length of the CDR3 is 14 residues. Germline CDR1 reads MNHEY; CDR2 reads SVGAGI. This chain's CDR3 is CASRGTGGESEQYF. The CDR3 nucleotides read TGTGCCAGTCGGGGGACAGGGGGAGAATCCGAGCAGTACTTC.

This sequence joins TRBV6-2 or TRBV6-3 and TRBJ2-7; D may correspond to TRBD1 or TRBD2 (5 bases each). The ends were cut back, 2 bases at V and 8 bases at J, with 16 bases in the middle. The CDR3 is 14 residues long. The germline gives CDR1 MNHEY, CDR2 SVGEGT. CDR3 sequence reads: CASSYRDGPTKQYF. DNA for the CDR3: TGTGCCAGCAGTTACCGGGACGGCCCGACCAAGCAGTACTTC.

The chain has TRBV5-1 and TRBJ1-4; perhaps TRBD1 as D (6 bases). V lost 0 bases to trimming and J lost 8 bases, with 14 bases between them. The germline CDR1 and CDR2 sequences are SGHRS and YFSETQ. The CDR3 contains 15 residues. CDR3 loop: CASSLGGALREKLFF. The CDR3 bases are TGCGCCAGCAGCTTGGGGGGGGCTTTACGAGAAAAACTGTTTTTT.

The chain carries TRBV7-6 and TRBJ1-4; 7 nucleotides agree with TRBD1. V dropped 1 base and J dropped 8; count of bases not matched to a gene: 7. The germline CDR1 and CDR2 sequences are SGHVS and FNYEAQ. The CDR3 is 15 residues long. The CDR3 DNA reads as TGTGCCAGCAGCTTAGTCGCACAGGGGAGGGAAAAACTGTTTTTT. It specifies CASSLVAQGREKLFF.

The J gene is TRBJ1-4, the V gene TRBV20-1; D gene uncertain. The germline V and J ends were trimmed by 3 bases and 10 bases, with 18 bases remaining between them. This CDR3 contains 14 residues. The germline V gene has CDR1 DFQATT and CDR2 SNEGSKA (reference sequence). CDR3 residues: CSASRNQGSGKLFF. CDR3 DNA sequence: TGCAGTGCTAGTAGGAACCAAGGGAGCGGAAAACTGTTTTTT.

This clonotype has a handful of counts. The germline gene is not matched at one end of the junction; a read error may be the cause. The CDR3 sequence is CATSDPGRSDTGELFF. DNA of the CDR3: TGTGCCACCAGTGATCCGGGACGGTCTGACACCGGGGAGTTGTTTTTT. The genes are TRBV24-1 and TRBJ2-2; perhaps D is TRBD1 or TRBD2 (5 bases each). Germline V gene data show CDR1 as KGHDR and CDR2 as SFDVKD. This CDR3 is built from 16 residues.

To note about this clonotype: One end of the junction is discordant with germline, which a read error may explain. The CDR3 DNA sequence: TGCGCCAGCAAGTTTCGGGGGGCGAGCGGGGAGCTGCTTTTT. Amino acid sequence: CASKFRGASGELLF. V gene TRBV5-1 combines with J gene TRBJ2-2, with D possibly matching TRBD2 (7 bases). CDR3 length: 14 amino acids. Germline CDR1 SGHRS, CDR2 YFSETQ.

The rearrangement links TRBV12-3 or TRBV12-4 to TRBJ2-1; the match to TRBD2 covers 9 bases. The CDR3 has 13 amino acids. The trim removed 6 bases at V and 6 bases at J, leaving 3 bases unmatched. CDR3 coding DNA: TGTGCCAGCAGGCTAGCGGGGCTCAATGAGCAGTTCTTC. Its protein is CASRLAGLNEQFF.

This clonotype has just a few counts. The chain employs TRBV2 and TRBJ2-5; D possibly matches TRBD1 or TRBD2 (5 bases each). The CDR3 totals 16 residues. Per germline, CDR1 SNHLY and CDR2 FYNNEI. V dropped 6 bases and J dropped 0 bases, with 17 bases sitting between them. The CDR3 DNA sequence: TGTGCCAGCAGGAGGGGCGGACAAATGTACCAAGAGACCCAGTACTTC. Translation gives CASRRGGQMYQETQYF.

The CDR3 nucleotides are TGTGCCAGCAGCTTAGTTGGGGCTTCGAACACTGAAGCTTTCTTT. This encodes CASSLVGASNTEAFF. The gene calls are TRBV7-2 and TRBJ1-1; D is possibly TRBD1 (5 bases). The germline CDR1 and CDR2 sequences are SGHTA and FQGNSA. The CDR3 loop spans 15 amino acids. V was cut by 1 base and J by 1 base, with 10 bases left in between. The complete variable domain, with remaining parts taken from reference TRBV7-2 and TRBJ1-1, reads GAGVSQSPSNKVTEKGKDVELRCDPISGHTALYWYRQSLGQGLEFLIYFQGNSAPDKSGLPSDRFSAERTGGSVSTLTIQRTQQEDSAVYLCASSLVGASNTEAFFGQGTRLTVV.

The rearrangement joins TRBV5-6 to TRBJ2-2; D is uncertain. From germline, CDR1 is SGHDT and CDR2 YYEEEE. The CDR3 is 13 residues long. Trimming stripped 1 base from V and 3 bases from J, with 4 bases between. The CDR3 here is CASSLRYTGELFF. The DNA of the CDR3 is TGTGCCAGCAGCTTGCGCTACACCGGGGAGCTGTTTTTT.

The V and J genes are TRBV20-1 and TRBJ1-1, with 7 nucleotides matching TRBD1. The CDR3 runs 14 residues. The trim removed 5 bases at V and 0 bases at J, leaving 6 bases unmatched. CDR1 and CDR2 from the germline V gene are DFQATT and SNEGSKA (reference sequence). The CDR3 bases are TGCAGTGCTGCGCGACAGGGCATGAACACTGAAGCTTTCTTT. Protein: CSAARQGMNTEAFF.

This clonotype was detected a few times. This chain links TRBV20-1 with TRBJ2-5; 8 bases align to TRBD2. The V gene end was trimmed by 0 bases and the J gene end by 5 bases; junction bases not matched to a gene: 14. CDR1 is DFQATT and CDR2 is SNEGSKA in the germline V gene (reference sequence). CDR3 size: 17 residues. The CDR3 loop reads CSAREPDLREARETQYF. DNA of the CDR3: TGCAGTGCTAGAGAACCCGACTTGCGGGAGGCCAGGGAGACCCAGTACTTC.

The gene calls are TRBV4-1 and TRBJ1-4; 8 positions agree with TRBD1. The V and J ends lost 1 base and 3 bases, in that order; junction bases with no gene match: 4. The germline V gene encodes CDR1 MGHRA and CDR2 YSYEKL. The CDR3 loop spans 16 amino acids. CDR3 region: CASSQGTGLANEKLFF. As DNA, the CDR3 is TGCGCCAGCAGCCAAGGGACAGGGTTGGCTAATGAAAAACTGTTTTTT.

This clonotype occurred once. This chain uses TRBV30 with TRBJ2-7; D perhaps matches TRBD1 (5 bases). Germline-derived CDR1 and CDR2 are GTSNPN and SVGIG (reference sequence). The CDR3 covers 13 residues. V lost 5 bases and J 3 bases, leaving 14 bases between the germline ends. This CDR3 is CAWAVDINYEQYF. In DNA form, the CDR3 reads TGTGCCTGGGCCGTGGACATTAACTACGAGCAGTACTTC.